This T cell receptor beta chain is drawn from a study of vaccination effects on CD4 cells after COVID-19. With the ViraFEST assay, the study expanded antigen-specific CD4+ T cells using viral peptide pools, then sequenced them. Subsequent to ten to eleven days of culture, CD4+ T cells were isolated. Every participant took two doses of the BNT162b2 or mRNA-1273 vaccine. Trimming cost V 3 bases and J 2 bases, with 14 bases left between them. Germline assignment: CDR1 MNHNS and CDR2 SASEGT. The CDR3 totals 15 residues. Only in-frame clones appear in the TCRdb table, and some are missing; sequencing was by immunoSEQ multiplex PCR. This table holds some 61,000 clones, about 80% found once. Concerning this clone itself: Its cognate antigen is unknown.

Here the sequenced sample was CD4+ T cells from PBMCs cultured with HCoV-OC43 spike peptides, taken after COVID-19 vaccination. Subset indicated: HCoV-OC43 spike overlapping peptide pool stimulation. This receptor was obtained from a human donor who received a COVID-19 vaccine. This chain joins TRBV6-1 and TRBJ2-7, with a possible D match to TRBD2 (6 bases). DNA for the CDR3: TGTGCCAGCAGTGATTTGACCGGAGGGACCTACGAGCAGTACGTC. The encoded protein is CASSDLTGGTYEQYV.